Below are 25 T cell receptor beta chains sequenced from a single sample in a study of blood T cell repertoires in COVID-19. Assay used: immunoSEQ multiplex PCR; TCRdb lists only in-frame clones, some missing. The table has 75,000 to 90,000 clones, roughly 89% seen once. Sequenced input: peripheral blood. Every receptor here comes from a human donor in a cohort sampled during active COVID-19.

J is TRBJ2-2 and V is TRBV5-1, with TRBD1 matching 10 bases. J was trimmed by 4 bases and V by 0 bases; bases with no gene match: 9. The germline V gene encodes CDR1 SGHRS and CDR2 YFSETQ. This CDR3 has 18 amino acids. Here the CDR3 reads CASSLGQGAGRGTGELFF. CDR3 DNA: TGCGCCAGCAGCTTGGGACAGGGGGCTGGTCGGGGCACCGGGGAGCTGTTTTTT. The full variable domain, completed using reference TRBV5-1 and TRBJ2-2, is KAGVTQTPRYLIKTRGQQVTLSCSPISGHRSVSWYQQTPGQGLQFLFEYFSETQRNKGNFPGRFSGRQFSNSRSEMNVSTLELGDSALYLCASSLGQGAGRGTGELFFGEGSRLTVL.

The genes are TRBV7-2 and TRBJ2-3, with D tentatively TRBD2 (7 bases). Trimming took 1 base from V and 3 from J, leaving 14 bases between them. The CDR3 has 16 residues. The germline V gene has CDR1 SGHTA and CDR2 FQGNSA. The CDR3 DNA reads TGTGCCAGCAGCTTAGATGCGGGGGCCATTACAGATACGCAGTATTTT. Translated, it gives CASSLDAGAITDTQYF.

The chain recombines TRBV7-2 with TRBJ2-3, with TRBD2 as a possible D gene (5 bases). The CDR3 has 14 residues. Germline CDR1 SGHTA, CDR2 FQGNSA. Trimming removed 3 bases from V and 4 bases from J, with 11 bases in between. The CDR3 spells CASSFKSSPDTQYF. In DNA form, the CDR3 reads TGTGCCAGCAGCTTTAAGTCTAGCCCAGATACGCAGTATTTT.

V is TRBV6-6 and J is TRBJ1-1, with D maybe TRBD1 (6 bases). The CDR3 sequence is 13 residues long. V lost 2 bases, J lost 3 bases, and 7 bases lay in between. Germline V gives CDR1 MNHNY, CDR2 SVGAGI (reference sequence). The CDR3 coding sequence is TGTGCCAGCAGTTACAAGGGGGACACTGAAGCTTTCTTT. Protein sequence: CASSYKGDTEAFF.

This clone came up once. The chain employs TRBV29-1 and TRBJ2-1, with 8 bases fitting TRBD2. Trimming took 7 bases from V and 4 from J; bases not matched to a gene: 9. The CDR3 loop spans 14 amino acids. Germline V gene data show CDR1 as SQVTM and CDR2 as ANQGSEA. In DNA, the CDR3 is TGCAGCGGCCGCTTAGCGGGGAGTTACAATGAGCAGTTCTTC. Translating gives CSGRLAGSYNEQFF.

This chain joins TRBV10-3 and TRBJ1-1; TRBD1 might be the D (6 bases). Germline values: CDR1 ENHRY, CDR2 SYGVKD. Trimming shortened V by 4 bases and J by 3 bases, and 9 bases separated the two germline ends. The CDR3 is 13 amino acids. This chain's CDR3 is CAISANRDTEAFF. The CDR3 DNA reads TGTGCCATCAGTGCCAACAGGGACACTGAAGCTTTCTTT.

The chain employs TRBV29-1 and TRBJ2-1, with 10 bases lining up with TRBD1. The germline V gene has CDR1 SQVTM and CDR2 ANQGSEA. The CDR3 has 13 residues. CDR3 DNA: TGCAGTCTAGGGACAGGGGAAGGAGATGAGCAGTTCTTC. Translation: CSLGTGEGDEQFF.

This clone was seen repeatedly, ten times or more. The V gene is TRBV6-5, the J gene TRBJ1-2; TRBD1 matches at 8 bases. The CDR3 is 13 residues long. Germline CDR1 reads MNHEY; CDR2 reads SVGAGI. J lost 8 bases, V lost 7 bases, and 9 bases had no gene match. CDR3 region: CASTDRDVRGYTF. CDR3 DNA: TGTGCCAGCACGGACAGGGATGTCAGAGGCTACACCTTC.

This clone has just one count. The chain combines TRBV6-5 with TRBJ2-7; a weak D match, TRBD2 (6 bases). Germline V gene data show CDR1 as MNHEY and CDR2 as SVGAGI. The CDR3 consists of 13 residues. V was shortened by 5 bases and J by 6 bases, with 14 bases between the two germline ends. The CDR3 DNA reads as TGTGCCAGCAGTCGGGACTTCCCGGTCGAGCAGTACTTC. Amino acid sequence: CASSRDFPVEQYF.

V and J are TRBV7-9 and TRBJ2-1, with 11 bases matching TRBD2. CDR1 and CDR2 from the germline V gene are SEHNR and FQNEAQ (reference sequence). The V gene end was trimmed by 2 bases and the J gene end by 7 bases; junction bases not matched to a gene: 4. The CDR3 length is 15 residues. This CDR3 is CASSLLAGGLNEQFF. The CDR3 DNA reads TGTGCCAGCAGCTTACTAGCGGGGGGACTGAATGAGCAGTTCTTC.

The chain is built from TRBV7-9 and TRBJ1-1; D possibly corresponds to TRBD1 (6 bases). Trimming stripped 4 bases from V and 1 base from J, with 13 bases between. The CDR3 sequence is 15 residues long. The germline gives CDR1 SEHNR, CDR2 FQNEAQ (reference sequence). Here the CDR3 reads CASSSPGHPNTEAFF. DNA for the CDR3: TGTGCCAGCAGCTCACCGGGACACCCGAACACTGAAGCTTTCTTT.

The chain links TRBV5-5 to TRBJ1-6, with 7 positions matching TRBD1. The CDR3 has 16 residues. Per the germline V gene, CDR1 is SGHKS and CDR2 is YYEKEE (reference sequence). J lost 6 bases, V lost 3 bases, and 9 bases had no gene match. The CDR3, as DNA: TGTGCCAGCAGCTCCGAACGGACAGGCATTAATTCACCCCTCCACTTT. It yields the protein CASSSERTGINSPLHF.

The chain couples TRBV7-9 to TRBJ1-2; TRBD1 is a possible D gene (6 bases). Trimming took off 4 bases at V and 1 base at J, with 13 bases between the two ends. The CDR3 consists of 15 residues. Germline V gene sequence: CDR1 SEHNR, CDR2 FQNEAQ (reference sequence). The CDR3 here is CASSSGQSLNYGYTF. CDR3 bases: TGTGCCAGCAGCTCCGGACAGAGTCTTAACTATGGCTACACCTTC.

The chain links TRBV7-2 to TRBJ2-1, with TRBD2 matching over 8 bases. CDR3 length: 15 amino acids. V gave up 1 base and J gave up 10 bases; unmatched junction bases: 9. CDR1 and CDR2 from the germline V gene are SGHTA and FQGNSA. This CDR3 is CASSLVSGGRWEQFF. The CDR3 coding sequence is TGTGCCAGCAGCTTAGTTTCGGGGGGGCGTTGGGAGCAGTTCTTC.

V gene TRBV3-1 (or the pseudogene TRBV3-2) combines with J gene TRBJ2-1; 7 bases line up with TRBD1. V was clipped by 2 bases and J by 6 bases; unmatched bases: 10. This CDR3 comprises 16 residues. Germline V lookup: CDR1 LGHDT, CDR2 YNNKEL (reference sequence). CDR3 sequence: CASSQFGQELFNEQFF. The DNA for the CDR3 is TGTGCCAGCAGCCAATTCGGACAGGAGCTCTTCAATGAGCAGTTCTTC.

The V and J genes are TRBV5-5 and TRBJ1-2; D unresolved. The germline V and J ends were trimmed by 0 bases and 4 bases, with 16 bases remaining between them. This CDR3 is built from 16 residues. Per the germline V gene, CDR1 is SGHKS and CDR2 is YYEKEE (reference sequence). CDR3 in amino acids: CASSLDGGGIPYGYTF. The CDR3 bases are TGTGCCAGCAGCTTGGACGGCGGCGGGATTCCCTATGGCTACACCTTC.

J is TRBJ2-3 and V is TRBV4-1; D unresolved. CDR3 size: 13 residues. V was cut by 3 bases and J by 4 bases, with 8 bases left in between. Germline V gives CDR1 MGHRA, CDR2 YSYEKL. Here the CDR3 reads CASSHPIADTQYF. The CDR3 nucleotides read TGCGCCAGCAGCCATCCTATAGCAGATACGCAGTATTTT.

This clone was detected only once. This chain links TRBV5-1 with TRBJ2-3, with D perhaps matching TRBD1 (6 bases). CDR3 length: 17 amino acids. The V and J ends lost 4 bases and 2 bases respectively, with 20 bases between them. The germline V gene encodes CDR1 SGHRS and CDR2 YFSETQ. CDR3 in amino acids: CASSVEPWDTPTDTQYF. Written as DNA, the CDR3 is TGCGCCAGCAGCGTGGAACCTTGGGACACCCCCACAGATACGCAGTATTTT.

The chain uses TRBV6-2 or TRBV6-3 and TRBJ2-1; D perhaps matches TRBD1 (5 bases). V lost 5 bases, J lost 5 bases, and 13 bases lay in between. The CDR3 length is 14 residues. Per germline, CDR1 MNHEY and CDR2 SVGEGT. Written as DNA, the CDR3 is TGTGCCAGCAGTGATCAGGGTCCAGACAATGAGCAGTTCTTC. This sequence encodes CASSDQGPDNEQFF.

The chain joins TRBV14 to TRBJ2-1; 7 bases align to TRBD1. V was clipped by 2 bases and J by 0 bases; unmatched bases: 7. The germline V gene encodes CDR1 SGHDN and CDR2 FVKESK. This CDR3 region has 17 residues. CDR3 loop: CASSQPGQASSYNEQFF. The CDR3 DNA follows: TGTGCCAGCAGCCAACCCGGACAGGCTAGCTCCTACAATGAGCAGTTCTTC.

The chain carries TRBV3-1 (or the pseudogene TRBV3-2) and TRBJ1-1; maybe TRBD1 (5 bases). Deletions cut 5 bases from V and 4 bases from J, with 14 bases between. Germline loops: CDR1 LGHDT, CDR2 YNNKEL (reference sequence). This CDR3 is built from 14 residues. In DNA, the CDR3 is TGTGCCAGCAGCGGGTTGGGGGAGGTCACTGAAGCTTTCTTT. Translation gives CASSGLGEVTEAFF.

This chain links TRBV5-1 with TRBJ1-5, with D perhaps matching TRBD1 (5 bases). V was clipped by 2 bases and J by 3 bases, with 12 bases between them. In germline, CDR1 is SGHRS, CDR2 YFSETQ. The length of the CDR3 is 15 residues. Here the CDR3 reads CASSFQGGDNQPQHF. The CDR3 coding sequence is TGCGCCAGCAGCTTCCAGGGCGGGGACAATCAGCCCCAGCATTTT. Filled out from reference TRBV5-1 and TRBJ1-5, the complete variable domain reads KAGVTQTPRYLIKTRGQQVTLSCSPISGHRSVSWYQQTPGQGLQFLFEYFSETQRNKGNFPGRFSGRQFSNSRSEMNVSTLELGDSALYLCASSFQGGDNQPQHFGDGTRLSIL.

The V call is TRBV5-8, the J call TRBJ2-3; TRBD2 agrees at 13 bases. The CDR3 is made up of 16 amino acids. V was clipped by 3 bases and J by 5 bases; unmatched bases: 6. Germline lookup yields CDR1 SGHTS and CDR2 YDEGEE. This CDR3 is CASSSPGLAGKDTQYF. The DNA of the CDR3 is TGTGCCAGCAGCTCTCCGGGACTAGCGGGGAAAGATACGCAGTATTTT.

The chain uses TRBV3-1 (or the pseudogene TRBV3-2) and TRBJ2-1, with 9 positions matching TRBD2. J lost 4 bases, V lost 5 bases, and 6 bases had no gene match. The CDR3 spans 15 residues. CDR1 and CDR2 from the germline V gene are LGHDT and YNNKEL (reference sequence). The CDR3 reads CASSIAGETYNEQFF. The CDR3 bases are TGTGCCAGCAGCATAGCGGGGGAAACTTACAATGAGCAGTTCTTC.

The rearrangement links TRBV3-1 (or the pseudogene TRBV3-2) to TRBJ1-6; D is undetermined. Per the germline V gene, CDR1 is LGHDT and CDR2 is YNNKEL (reference sequence). The V end was cut by 1 base, the J end by 0 bases, with 13 bases between. The CDR3 consists of 18 residues. The CDR3 loop is CASSQGGVGSSYNSPLHF. CDR3 nucleotides: TGTGCCAGCAGCCAAGGTGGGGTCGGGAGCTCCTATAATTCACCCCTCCACTTT.